One and the same sample provided the 17 T cell receptor beta chains below, sequenced in a study of breast tumors, draining lymph nodes, adjacent tissues. Using its own MiXCR run on the multiplex PCR reads, TCRdb lists one record per CDR3 protein. Among about 200,000 distinct CDR3 sequences listed, around 33% were seen once. The lymph nodes were axillary draining lymph nodes from breast cancer patients. Sequencing was done on a sample of axillary lymph node tissue. All receptors come from a female donor with breast cancer. Some clones in this sample may be carry-over from other donors' samples.

This chain joins TRBV12-3 or TRBV12-4 and TRBJ1-1; D is unclear. This CDR3 contains 11 residues. Trimming stripped 6 bases from V and 6 bases from J, with 8 bases between. CDR3 sequence reads: CASSQGPEAFF. DNA for the CDR3: TGTGCCAGCAGCCAAGGCCCTGAAGCTTTCTTT.

The V gene is TRBV18, the J gene TRBJ1-5; TRBD1 aligns across 8 bases. This CDR3 has 14 residues. The germline CDR1 and CDR2 sequences are KGHSH and LQKENI. The ends lost 5 bases at V and 7 bases at J; junction bases unmatched: 7. This chain's CDR3 is CASSKGTGGQPQHF. The CDR3 DNA reads as TGTGCCAGCTCAAAAGGGACAGGTGGACAGCCCCAGCATTTT.

V gene TRBV20-1 combines with J gene TRBJ1-4; 9 bases match TRBD1. Trimming took 1 base from V and 8 from J; bases not matched to a gene: 2. The CDR3 loop spans 13 amino acids. Germline V gives CDR1 DFQATT, CDR2 SNEGSKA (reference sequence). CDR3 sequence reads: CSARVGTGEKLFF. The CDR3 DNA reads TGCAGTGCTAGAGTGGGGACAGGGGAAAAACTGTTTTTT.

Details on this clonotype: Possible read error: a much larger clone is one base away. In DNA form, the CDR3 reads TGTGCCAGCAGACATACGGCCGGGACAGGGTTTACCTATGGCTACACCTTC. It codes for CASRHTAGTGFTYGYTF. The rearrangement joins TRBV11-2 to TRBJ1-2; TRBD1 matches at 9 bases. V lost 6 bases to trimming and J lost 4 bases; unmatched junction nucleotides: 15. CDR1 is SGHAT, CDR2 FQNNGV, per germline. The CDR3 is made up of 17 amino acids.

This clonotype was picked up many times. This rearrangement joins TRBV2 to TRBJ2-7; D not resolved. In germline, CDR1 is SNHLY, CDR2 FYNNEI. CDR3 length: 13 residues. The V end was cut by 0 bases, the J end by 4 bases, with 7 bases between. This CDR3 is CASSEAREYEQYF. Written as DNA, the CDR3 is TGTGCCAGCAGTGAAGCGCGCGAGTACGAGCAGTACTTC.

At least ten counts were recorded for this clonotype. The gene calls are TRBV6-1 and TRBJ2-3; D may match TRBD1 or TRBD2 (5 bases each). The V and J ends lost 10 bases and 0 bases respectively, with 17 bases between them. The CDR3 totals 15 residues. Looked up from germline, CDR1 is MNHNS and CDR2 is SASEGT. This chain's CDR3 is CATSGAGSSTDTQYF. In nucleotides, the CDR3 is TGTGCCACCTCCGGGGCAGGGTCTAGCACAGATACGCAGTATTTT.

This clonotype was observed at least ten times. The rearrangement joins TRBV19 to TRBJ1-5; D may be TRBD1 (6 bases). The CDR3 has 13 amino acids. Germline CDR1 LNHDA, CDR2 SQIVND (reference sequence). V gave up 8 bases and J gave up 5 bases, with 13 bases separating them. The CDR3 loop is CASHGTFDQPQHF. CDR3 coding DNA: TGTGCCAGTCACGGGACATTCGATCAGCCCCAGCATTTT.

This clonotype was observed at least ten times. This rearrangement joins TRBV18 to TRBJ1-2; D is ambiguous. V lost 6 bases to trimming and J lost 2 bases, with 13 bases between them. The CDR3 runs 14 residues. Germline V gives CDR1 KGHSH, CDR2 LQKENI. CDR3 loop: CASSPASTNYGYTF. Here the CDR3 DNA reads TGTGCCAGCTCCCCAGCCTCGACAAACTATGGCTACACCTTC.

This chain links TRBV7-2 with TRBJ1-1; 9 bases fit TRBD1. The CDR3 has 13 amino acids. V shed 5 bases and J 5 bases; nucleotides not matched to a gene: 3. The germline V gene encodes CDR1 SGHTA and CDR2 FQGNSA. CDR3 residues: CASSRQGDTEAFF. CDR3 DNA: TGTGCCAGCAGCCGACAGGGGGATACTGAAGCTTTCTTT.

This clonotype was detected ten times or more. V usage is TRBV19 and J usage is TRBJ2-7, with 12 bases lining up with TRBD1. Trimming took 5 bases from V and 12 from J; bases not matched to a gene: 11. The CDR3 length is 14 residues. Per germline, CDR1 LNHDA and CDR2 SQIVND (reference sequence). CDR3 in amino acids: CASSPTGTGGFLYF. CDR3 DNA sequence: TGTGCCAGTAGTCCAACCGGGACAGGGGGCTTTTTGTACTTC. Together with reference TRBV19 and TRBJ2-7, the CDR3 gives the full variable domain: DGGITQSPKYLFRKEGQNVTLSCEQNLNHDAMYWYRQDPGQGLRLIYYSQIVNDFQKGDIAEGYSVSREKKESFPLTVTSAQKNPTAFYLCASSPTGTGGFLYFGPGTRLTVT.

This clonotype showed up many times. V gene TRBV30 combines with J gene TRBJ2-1; possibly TRBD1 or TRBD2 for D (6 bases each). The germline V and J ends were trimmed by 5 bases and 2 bases, with 7 bases remaining between them. This CDR3 region has 12 residues. CDR1 is GTSNPN and CDR2 is SVGIG in the germline V gene (reference sequence). The CDR3 region has the DNA TGTGCCTGGGGGGGGCCCTACAATGAGCAGTTCTTC. Translating it yields CAWGGPYNEQFF.

This chain connects TRBV24-1 to TRBJ2-5; D may be TRBD1 (5 bases). The CDR3 consists of 14 residues. Germline V gene data show CDR1 as KGHDR and CDR2 as SFDVKD. V was pared by 1 base and J by 1 base, with 6 bases between. The CDR3, as DNA: TGTGCCACCAGTGATTTCAGGGTCCAAGAGACCCAGTACTTC. This sequence encodes CATSDFRVQETQYF.

The chain recombines TRBV15 with TRBJ2-5; TRBD1 agrees at 11 bases. V was pared by 5 bases and J by 6 bases, with 14 bases of the junction left unmatched. The CDR3 is 17 amino acids. CDR1 LNHNV and CDR2 YYDKDF come from the germline V gene (reference sequence). DNA for the CDR3: TGTGCCACCAGCTCAAAACCCAGGACAGGGGGCGGGAAGACCCAGTACTTC. It translates to CATSSKPRTGGGKTQYF.

The table lists this clonotype with many counts. The rearrangement joins TRBV5-1 to TRBJ1-4; D uncertain. The germline V gene has CDR1 SGHRS and CDR2 YFSETQ. V lost 2 bases, J lost 7 bases, and 18 bases lay in between. The CDR3 runs to 16 residues. CDR3 sequence (DNA): TGCGCCAGCAGCTTTAGTAGGCAAACGGCGGGTGAAAAACTGTTTTTT. Translated, it gives CASSFSRQTAGEKLFF.

At least ten counts were recorded for this clonotype. This CDR3 is CASSPDRSRSNQPQHF. The CDR3, as DNA: TGTGCCAGCAGCCCCGACAGGTCAAGGAGCAATCAGCCCCAGCATTTT. This chain uses TRBV7-8 with TRBJ1-5, with TRBD1 as a possible D gene (6 bases). From germline, CDR1 is SGHVS and CDR2 FQNEAQ. Trimming removed 5 bases at V and 1 base at J, with 15 bases between. The CDR3 is made up of 16 amino acids.

The J gene is TRBJ1-6, the V gene TRBV13; 7 nucleotides line up with TRBD1. This CDR3 is 15 amino acids long. From germline, CDR1 is PRHDT and CDR2 FYEKMQ (reference sequence). The V gene end was trimmed by 3 bases and the J gene end by 9 bases; junction bases not matched to a gene: 8. CDR3 sequence (DNA): TGTGCCAGCAGCTTGACTAGCGGGACAGCTTCACCCCTCCACTTT. Translating it yields CASSLTSGTASPLHF.

The sample holds many counts of this clonotype. The V call is TRBV20-1, the J call TRBJ2-7; D remains unclear. Trimming pared 5 bases from V and 0 bases from J, leaving 17 bases between. Germline-derived CDR1 and CDR2 are DFQATT and SNEGSKA (reference sequence). CDR3 length equals 15 residues. CDR3 protein: CSAASPGPGSYEQYF. In DNA form, the CDR3 reads TGCAGTGCTGCTTCGCCGGGTCCAGGCTCCTACGAGCAGTACTTC.